This TCR beta chain was recorded in a study of chemoradiotherapy in HPV16-positive cancers. Study-wide findings and caveats: In HPV16-positive patients, HPV-responsive T-cell expansion tracked better recurrence-free survival. During treatment, candidate HPV-specific clones and E7-related motifs expanded in tumor.

Germline CDR1 reads LNHNV; CDR2 reads YYDKDF (reference sequence). Trimming removed 0 bases from V and 8 bases from J, with 13 bases in between. The CDR3 is 14 amino acids. Repertoires were generated with immunoSEQ multiplex PCR, while TCRdb's copy carries only in-frame clones and drops some. This sample has fewer than 10,000 clones, with around nine tenths found just once. Turning to this clone: Its antigen is unknown.

This sequence joins TRBV15 and TRBJ1-1; D is ambiguous. The TCR originated in a human donor with HPV-associated anogenital cancer. The material was blood, obtained from a patient who underwent chemoradiotherapy. CDR3 in amino acids: CATSRDFGLEEAFF. As DNA, the CDR3 is TGTGCCACCAGCAGAGATTTTGGGCTCGAAGAAGCTTTCTTT.